The 20 T cell receptor beta chains below were found in one sample sequenced in a study of CD8+ T cells in alopecia areata. Treatment here: oral pan-JAK inhibitor, 5-10 mg twice daily. Reverse transcribed after extraction, RNA yielded cDNA as the sequencing template. Method: immunoSEQ multiplex PCR; TCRdb's copy keeps in-frame clones and lacks some. The sample holds approximately 100,000 clones, 55% to 75% seen once. The sequencing here drew on CD8+ T cells sorted from blood, taken at approximately week 56, from a patient treated with tofacitinib. These receptors were taken from a human donor with alopecia areata.

The rearrangement joins TRBV19 to TRBJ1-5; D is perhaps TRBD1 (6 bases). Trimming removed 7 bases at V and 3 bases at J, with 10 bases between. CDR3 length: 13 residues. Germline V gene sequence: CDR1 LNHDA, CDR2 SQIVND (reference sequence). CDR3 residues: CASTGGHNQPQHF. The CDR3 bases are TGTGCCAGTACCGGGGGACACAATCAGCCCCAGCATTTT.

V gene TRBV27 combines with J gene TRBJ1-5; D perhaps matches TRBD1 (5 bases). CDR3 length equals 17 residues. The V and J ends lost 5 bases and 0 bases respectively, with 17 bases between them. The germline V gene encodes CDR1 MNHEY and CDR2 SMNVEV (reference sequence). The CDR3, as DNA: TGTGCCAGCAGTCCCGACGGGGGAGATTATAGCAATCAGCCCCAGCATTTT. Translation: CASSPDGGDYSNQPQHF.

This clone appeared a few times. This chain uses TRBV7-6 with TRBJ2-1, with D possibly being TRBD1 (6 bases). The germline gives CDR1 SGHVS, CDR2 FNYEAQ. V dropped 1 base and J dropped 3 bases, with 19 bases sitting between them. The CDR3 is made up of 18 amino acids. CDR3 sequence reads: CASSLGRGPSFLYNEQFF. CDR3 DNA sequence: TGTGCCAGCAGCTTAGGCAGGGGTCCTAGCTTTCTCTACAATGAGCAGTTCTTC.

This clone was seen only a few times. The chain recombines TRBV10-3 with TRBJ2-2; D gene ambiguous. The CDR3 is 11 residues long. Trimming pared 10 bases from V and 6 bases from J, leaving 9 bases between. Germline-derived CDR1 and CDR2 are ENHRY and SYGVKD. The CDR3 nucleotides are TGTGCCACCATGCTATCCGGGGAGCTGTTTTTT. Protein: CATMLSGELFF.

In this sample, this clone turned up a few times. The chain joins TRBV29-1 to TRBJ2-7; D is unresolved. Trimming shortened V by 3 bases and J by 4 bases, and 16 bases separated the two germline ends. The CDR3 is made up of 14 amino acids. Per germline, CDR1 SQVTM and CDR2 ANQGSEA. DNA of the CDR3: TGCAGCGTTGAGTTCCAAAACCATGATTACGAGCAGTACTTC. This gives the protein CSVEFQNHDYEQYF.

The chain combines TRBV7-9 with TRBJ1-5, with D unresolved. Per the germline V gene, CDR1 is SEHNR and CDR2 is FQNEAQ (reference sequence). The V end was cut by 1 base, the J end by 8 bases, with 9 bases between. This CDR3 region has 13 residues. The CDR3 DNA reads TGTGCCAGCAGCTTAGTGGGAGGCGAGCCCCAGCATTTT. Protein sequence: CASSLVGGEPQHF.

This chain joins TRBV4-1 and TRBJ1-2; D is undetermined. Germline V gene data show CDR1 as MGHRA and CDR2 as YSYEKL. Deletions cut 4 bases from V and 5 bases from J, with 17 bases between. CDR3 length equals 15 residues. CDR3 DNA: TGCGCCAGCAGCCTCAGAAAGGCAGTCGAATATGGCTACACCTTC. Translation gives CASSLRKAVEYGYTF.

This chain connects TRBV30 to TRBJ2-5; 8 bases line up with TRBD2. V trimming: 0 bases; J trimming: 1 base; junction bases outside the gene matches: 4. Germline CDR1 GTSNPN, CDR2 SVGIG (reference sequence). This CDR3 is 15 amino acids long. CDR3 sequence (DNA): TGTGCCTGGAGTGTAAGCGGGGGCGTCCAAGAGACCCAGTACTTC. The encoded protein is CAWSVSGGVQETQYF. The full variable domain, its missing parts supplied by reference TRBV30 and TRBJ2-5, is SQTIHQWPATLVQPVGSPLSLECTVEGTSNPNLYWYRQAAGRGLQLLFYSVGIGQISSEVPQNLSASRPQDRQFILSSKKLLLSDSGFYLCAWSVSGGVQETQYFGPGTRLLVL.

The gene calls are TRBV9 and TRBJ1-2; D may be TRBD1 (5 bases). The V gene's germline CDR1 is SGDLS and CDR2 YYNGEE. There are 15 residues in the CDR3. Trimming stripped 4 bases from V and 4 bases from J, with 17 bases between. CDR3 coding DNA: TGTGCCAGCAGCCCGACTAATCCTGGGGGCTATGGCTACACCTTC. It encodes CASSPTNPGGYGYTF.

This chain joins TRBV9 and TRBJ1-2, with TRBD1 matching over 9 bases. Looked up from germline, CDR1 is SGDLS and CDR2 is YYNGEE. The CDR3 sequence is 15 residues long. J lost 4 bases, V lost 0 bases, and 4 bases had no gene match. As DNA, the CDR3 is TGTGCCAGCAGCGTAGGGACAGGGGCCCGCTATGGCTACACCTTC. Its protein product is CASSVGTGARYGYTF.

This clone was observed a single time. The J gene is TRBJ2-1, the V gene TRBV4-1; TRBD1 agrees at 7 bases. The CDR3 runs 16 residues. CDR1 is MGHRA and CDR2 is YSYEKL in the germline V gene. V lost 1 base to trimming and J lost 4 bases; unmatched junction nucleotides: 7. The CDR3 reads CASSQVVQGKYNEQFF. Written as DNA, the CDR3 is TGCGCCAGCAGCCAAGTCGTACAGGGGAAGTACAATGAGCAGTTCTTC.

The chain employs TRBV6-5 and TRBJ1-2, with a weak D call TRBD1 (6 bases). V lost 7 bases, J lost 5 bases, and 20 bases lay in between. This CDR3 spans 15 amino acids. The germline gives CDR1 MNHEY, CDR2 SVGAGI. The chain's CDR3 is CASTSGLGQNYGYTF. CDR3 DNA sequence: TGTGCCAGCACCTCCGGTTTAGGACAGAATTATGGCTACACCTTC.

V usage is TRBV6-5 and J usage is TRBJ2-3; D perhaps matches TRBD1 (5 bases). The CDR3 runs 15 residues. The germline V gene has CDR1 MNHEY and CDR2 SVGAGI. V lost 6 bases and J lost 0, with 13 bases in between. The CDR3 sequence: CASSPIDSSTDTQYF. The CDR3, as DNA: TGTGCCAGCAGCCCCATCGACAGTAGCACAGATACGCAGTATTTT.

This clone was detected once. The chain carries TRBV30 and TRBJ2-2; 10 nucleotides match TRBD2. J gave up 0 bases and V 0 bases, and 13 bases lay outside the gene matches. Germline assignment: CDR1 GTSNPN and CDR2 SVGIG (reference sequence). CDR3 size: 20 residues. The CDR3 loop reads CAWSVLGGQLAGTNTGELFF. CDR3 in DNA: TGTGCCTGGAGTGTATTAGGGGGTCAACTAGCGGGGACGAACACCGGGGAGCTGTTTTTT.

The rearrangement joins TRBV13 to TRBJ2-1; TRBD2 matches at 9 bases. The V segment lost 7 bases and the J segment 5 bases; nucleotides outside the gene matches: 9. Germline V lookup: CDR1 PRHDT, CDR2 FYEKMQ (reference sequence). This CDR3 comprises 15 residues. CDR3 region: CASTARGGADNEQFF. In DNA form, the CDR3 reads TGTGCCAGCACGGCTCGCGGGGGGGCGGACAATGAGCAGTTCTTC. Using reference TRBV13 and TRBJ2-1 for the parts outside the CDR3, the full variable domain is AAGVIQSPRHLIKEKRETATLKCYPIPRHDTVYWYQQGPGQDPQFLISFYEKMQSDKGSIPDRFSAQQFSDYHSELNMSSLELGDSALYFCASTARGGADNEQFFGPGTRLTVL.

The V and J genes are TRBV5-1 and TRBJ2-3; D is uncertain. CDR3 size: 16 residues. V shed 4 bases and J shed 4 bases, with 19 bases lying between them. Germline assignment: CDR1 SGHRS and CDR2 YFSETQ. The chain's CDR3 is CASSVHSGSSPDTQYF. The CDR3 DNA is TGCGCCAGCAGCGTACATTCCGGTTCGTCCCCAGATACGCAGTATTTT.

The V call is TRBV5-4, the J call TRBJ1-1; no definite D call. CDR1 is SGHNT, CDR2 YYREEE, per germline (reference sequence). The ends were cut back, 4 bases at V and 1 base at J, with 11 bases in the middle. The CDR3 is 14 residues long. The CDR3 loop is CASSALDENTEAFF. CDR3 sequence (DNA): TGTGCCAGCAGCGCATTAGATGAGAACACTGAAGCTTTCTTT.

The chain carries TRBV30 and TRBJ1-1; 9 bases are shared with TRBD1. The CDR3 extends over 14 amino acids. Germline V gives CDR1 GTSNPN, CDR2 SVGIG (reference sequence). V dropped 6 bases and J dropped 5; count of bases not matched to a gene: 10. The CDR3: CACPRDRELTEAFF. For the CDR3, the DNA is TGTGCCTGCCCCCGGGACAGGGAATTAACTGAAGCTTTCTTT. The full variable domain, rest sourced from reference TRBV30 and TRBJ1-1, is SQTIHQWPATLVQPVGSPLSLECTVEGTSNPNLYWYRQAAGRGLQLLFYSVGIGQISSEVPQNLSASRPQDRQFILSSKKLLLSDSGFYLCACPRDRELTEAFFGQGTRLTVV.

V is TRBV6-5 and J is TRBJ2-5, with 7 bases that match TRBD1. The CDR3 is 15 residues long. Trimming removed 2 bases from V and 2 bases from J; junction bases left unmatched: 5. Germline CDR1 is MNHEY and CDR2 is SVGAGI. This CDR3 reads CASSYRQGEQETQYF. DNA for the CDR3: TGTGCCAGCAGTTACAGACAGGGAGAGCAAGAGACCCAGTACTTC.

This chain links TRBV13 with TRBJ2-5; the D is unclear. Trimming stripped 3 bases from V and 4 bases from J, with 3 bases between. Germline V gene data show CDR1 as PRHDT and CDR2 as FYEKMQ (reference sequence). This CDR3 is 11 amino acids long. CDR3 sequence (DNA): TGTGCCAGCAGCTTTGCAGAGACCCAGTACTTC. This codes for CASSFAETQYF.